This TCR beta chain is from a study of blood T cell repertoires in COVID-19. Across the whole study: The analysed material was cDNA or gDNA that came from T cells, B-cell-depleted T cells, or PBMCs.

This clone was counted a single time. The authors' processing: Estimation of nucleated cell counts relied on the amplification of reference gene primers. Clones were sequenced by immunoSEQ multiplex PCR, and TCRdb holds only the in-frame ones, with some missing. The DNA gave D and trimming, while V, J and clone size come from that table. The sample holds over 85,000 clones, about 78% seen once. The TCR originated in a man between 60 and 75 years old with active or convalescent COVID-19. The specimen was peripheral blood.

CDR3: CASSLDRGPSNEQFF. Written as DNA, the CDR3 is TGTGCCAGCAGCCTAGACAGGGGTCCTAGCAATGAGCAGTTCTTC. The rearrangement links TRBV14 to TRBJ2-1, with TRBD1 identical over 8 bases. Trimming removed 4 bases from V and 6 bases from J; junction bases left unmatched: 8. The germline CDR1 and CDR2 sequences are SGHDN and FVKESK. There are 15 residues in the CDR3.